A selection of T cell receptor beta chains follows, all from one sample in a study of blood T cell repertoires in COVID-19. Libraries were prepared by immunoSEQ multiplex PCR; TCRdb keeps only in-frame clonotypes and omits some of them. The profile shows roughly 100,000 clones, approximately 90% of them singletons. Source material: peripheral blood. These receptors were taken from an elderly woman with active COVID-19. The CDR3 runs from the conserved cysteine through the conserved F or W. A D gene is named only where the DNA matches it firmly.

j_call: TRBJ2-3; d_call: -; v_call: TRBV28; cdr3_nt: TGTGCCAGCAGTCTAAGGCGGAGGGATACGCAGTATTTT; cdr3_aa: CASSLRRRDTQYF
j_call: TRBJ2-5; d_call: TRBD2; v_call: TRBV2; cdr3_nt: TGTGCCAGCGGGCGGGAGGCTGATGCGGAGACCCAGTACTTC; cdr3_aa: CASGREADAETQYF
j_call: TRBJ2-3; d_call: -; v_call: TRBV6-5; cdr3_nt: TGTGCCAGCAGTTACTCGAACCTACCTAGCACAGATACGCAGTATTTT; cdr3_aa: CASSYSNLPSTDTQYF
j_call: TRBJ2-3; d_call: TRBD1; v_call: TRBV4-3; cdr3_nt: TGCGCCAGCAGCCAAGAACAGGGGAATTCGAATACGCAGTATTTT; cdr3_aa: CASSQEQGNSNTQYF
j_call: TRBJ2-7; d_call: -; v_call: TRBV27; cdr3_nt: TGTGCCAGCCCGAAAATCGGGAGAGCCTCCTACGAGCAGTACTTC; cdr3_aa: CASPKIGRASYEQYF
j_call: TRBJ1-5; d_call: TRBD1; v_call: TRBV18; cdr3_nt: TGTGCCAGCTCACCTGGGACAGGACATATAGCGGAGCCCCAGCATTTT; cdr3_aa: CASSPGTGHIAEPQHF
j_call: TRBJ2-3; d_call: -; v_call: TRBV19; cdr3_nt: TGTGCCAGTAGGAGGACAGGCACAGATACGCAGTATTTT; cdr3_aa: CASRRTGTDTQYF
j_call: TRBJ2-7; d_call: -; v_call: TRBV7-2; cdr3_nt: TGTGCCAGCAGCTTTGCAAGCGGTACCTACGAGCAGTACTTC; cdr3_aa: CASSFASGTYEQYF
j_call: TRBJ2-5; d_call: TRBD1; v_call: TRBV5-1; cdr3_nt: TGCGCCAGCAGCCTCGACAGGGCTCGGGACGGGACCCAGTACTTC; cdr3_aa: CASSLDRARDGTQYF
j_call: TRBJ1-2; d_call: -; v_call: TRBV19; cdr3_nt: TGTGCGAGCCGGTCGGGGGGGTATGGCTACACCTTC; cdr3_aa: CASRSGGYGYTF
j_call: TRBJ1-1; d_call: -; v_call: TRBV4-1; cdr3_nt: TGCGCCAGCAGCCAAGACAGGGTACCATTGAACACTGAAGCTTTCTTT; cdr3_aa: CASSQDRVPLNTEAFF
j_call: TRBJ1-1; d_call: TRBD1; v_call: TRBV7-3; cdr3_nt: TGTGCCAGCAGCGTGACAGGGGGCCACACTGAAGCTTTCTTT; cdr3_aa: CASSVTGGHTEAFF
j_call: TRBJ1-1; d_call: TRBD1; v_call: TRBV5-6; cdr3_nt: TGTGCCAGCAGCCCTGGGACAGGGTCCGTGAACACTGAAGCTTTCTTT; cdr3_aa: CASSPGTGSVNTEAFF
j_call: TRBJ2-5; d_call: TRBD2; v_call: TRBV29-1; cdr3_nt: TGCAGCGTTGGGGGCGGGAGGGCCGGAGAGACCCAGTACTTC; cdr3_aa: CSVGGGRAGETQYF
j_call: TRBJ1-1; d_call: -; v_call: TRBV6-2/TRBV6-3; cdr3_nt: TGTGCCAGCAGTTACCGGGGTGAAGCTTTCTTT; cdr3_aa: CASSYRGEAFF
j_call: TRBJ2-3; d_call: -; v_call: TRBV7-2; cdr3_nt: TGTGCCAGCAAACGAGCGGGCAATACGCAGTATTTT; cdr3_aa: CASKRAGNTQYF